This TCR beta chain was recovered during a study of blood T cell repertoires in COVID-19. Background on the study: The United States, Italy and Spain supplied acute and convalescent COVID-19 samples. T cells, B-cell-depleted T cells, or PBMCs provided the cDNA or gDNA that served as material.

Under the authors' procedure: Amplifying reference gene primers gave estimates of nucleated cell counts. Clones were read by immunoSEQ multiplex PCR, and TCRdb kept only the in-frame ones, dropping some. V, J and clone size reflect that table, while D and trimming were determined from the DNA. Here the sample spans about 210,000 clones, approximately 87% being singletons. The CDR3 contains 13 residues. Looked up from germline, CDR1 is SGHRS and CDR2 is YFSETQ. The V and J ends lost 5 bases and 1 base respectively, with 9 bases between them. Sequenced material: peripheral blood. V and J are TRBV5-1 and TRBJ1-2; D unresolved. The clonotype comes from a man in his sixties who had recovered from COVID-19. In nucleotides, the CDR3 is TGCGCCAGCAGTGGCGGTATTAACTATGGCTACACCTTC. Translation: CASSGGINYGYTF.